This is a list of T cell receptor beta chains from one sample in a study of cytomegalovirus exposure and HLA in healthy donors. The protocol was immunoSEQ multiplex PCR, while the TCRdb copy is restricted to in-frame clones and leaves out a portion. The data hold approximately 150,000 clones, with 65% to 90% observed a single time. The sequenced material came from PBMCs. The receptors shown here come from a human donor in good health. Each CDR3 is given with its conserved first and last residue. Expanded clones get a size class; other rows say once, few or many, or leave the size out.

V gene	J gene	clone size	CDR3 protein
TRBV5-6	TRBJ2-5	few	CASSLAEETQYF
TRBV6-5	TRBJ2-7	few	CATCRGAPYEQYF
TRBV7-9	TRBJ2-5	.	CASSYGGAQETQYF
TRBV19	TRBJ1-1	.	CASSIGQGGDTEAFF
TRBV5-1	TRBJ1-1	.	CASSLYGTKNTEAFF
TRBV6-5	TRBJ2-3	.	CASSYLGGGVRDTQYF
TRBV7-9	TRBJ1-1	.	CASMRQANTEAFF
TRBV29-1	TRBJ2-7	.	CSVIEGSSYEQYF
TRBV5-1	TRBJ2-5	.	CASSSRVLGETQYF
TRBV7-9	TRBJ2-7	.	CASSPRAGLPYEQYF
TRBV2	TRBJ1-2	.	CANSEARSNHGYTF
TRBV4-3	TRBJ2-7	.	CASSQDPGDYEQYF
TRBV6-5	TRBJ1-4	.	CASRQPGQSEKLFF
TRBV4-1	TRBJ1-5	.	CASSQQYTQNQPQHF
TRBV7-2	TRBJ2-3	.	CASSFRADTQYF
TRBV19	TRBJ2-5	.	CASAPTAGTQYF
TRBV2	TRBJ1-4	.	CASSGGKNEKLFF
TRBV5-4	TRBJ2-3	.	CASSLGEATDTQYF
TRBV2	TRBJ2-3	.	CASTRDYPTYF
TRBV5-6	TRBJ2-3	.	CASSLLLLPDTQYF
TRBV7-8	TRBJ2-5	.	CASSWRDGTLRGETQYF
TRBV2	TRBJ2-4	.	CASSPNPGLAGGPAKNIQYF
TRBV7-2	TRBJ2-1	.	CASSFSGSYNEQFF
TRBV6-5	TRBJ2-3	.	CASSYGPGGAADTQYF
TRBV2	TRBJ2-7	.	CASSGKDRGYEQYF
TRBV5-8	TRBJ2-7	.	CASSRSGYEQYF
TRBV5-4	TRBJ2-3	.	CASSLTLTSSTDTQYF
TRBV7-2	TRBJ2-7	few	CASTSLYEQYF
TRBV4-2	TRBJ1-2	.	CASSNEGGYTF
TRBV7-6	TRBJ2-3	.	CASSLQESTDTQYF
TRBV14	TRBJ1-3	.	CASSDRRPALGASGNTIYF
TRBV27	TRBJ1-4	.	CASSLREGGEKLFF
TRBV6-6	TRBJ2-1	.	CASSYAAGTEQFF
TRBV4-3	TRBJ2-2	.	CASSQELASLNTGELFF
TRBV7-2	TRBJ1-2	few	CASSSGALENYGYTF
TRBV25-1	TRBJ2-1	.	CASSPNRVNEQFF
TRBV7-9	TRBJ2-2	once	CASSPLGANTGELFF
TRBV5-6	TRBJ1-6	.	CASSLGQGGSPLHF
TRBV6-5	TRBJ1-6	.	CASSSHNGGWGSPLHF
TRBV7-2	TRBJ2-2	.	CASSLELAGNTGELFF
TRBV6-5	TRBJ2-7	.	CASSYQGLGHEQYF
TRBV5-1	TRBJ2-3	.	CASQADYSTDTQYF
TRBV6-5	TRBJ2-5	.	CASSPGSETQYF
TRBV13	TRBJ2-7	.	CASSLQGVSYEQYF
TRBV7-9	TRBJ2-1	.	CASSQARGTSGINEQFF
TRBV4-1	TRBJ2-1	.	CASTFSGSSYNEQFF
TRBV18	TRBJ1-4	few	CASSPEIREEKLFF
TRBV9	TRBJ1-2	.	CASRSGNGYTF
TRBV5-4	TRBJ1-1	.	CASSQGLTSTEAFF
TRBV25-1	TRBJ2-7	.	CASSGLPGQESYEQYF
TRBV28	TRBJ2-3	.	CASRGAGSDTDTQYF
TRBV7-9	TRBJ1-2	once	CASSLKGEAVRGYTF
TRBV11-2	TRBJ1-6	few	CASSLYARDSPLHF
TRBV6-6	TRBJ1-1	.	CASSYPLGDRDTEAFF
TRBV7-9	TRBJ2-1	.	CASTREAGVYEQFF
TRBV7-6	TRBJ2-3	.	CASSFAGGVRNTQYF
TRBV6-5	TRBJ1-1	few	CASSYGTASEAFF
TRBV29-1	TRBJ2-1	.	CSAGLAREQFF
TRBV5-6	TRBJ2-5	.	CASSRLGQGAPKETQYF
TRBV5-4	TRBJ2-6	.	CASSGAAPSSSNVLTF